The 13 T cell receptor beta chains below come from one sample, sequenced in a study of blood T cell repertoires in COVID-19. The method was immunoSEQ multiplex PCR; TCRdb's version includes in-frame clones alone and lacks a portion of them. The sample holds 150,000 to 200,000 clones, around 80% seen once. Material: peripheral blood. The origin of the receptors is a woman aged 80 or older with acute or convalescent COVID-19.

The chain uses TRBV5-1 and TRBJ2-1; 7 bases are shared with TRBD2. The CDR3 covers 16 residues. Unmatched junction bases numbered 17, after V lost 7 bases and J lost 7 bases. Germline-derived CDR1 and CDR2 are SGHRS and YFSETQ. CDR3 coding DNA: TGCGCCAGCGGGTTTCTTCCCGCGGGAGCGGCAAATGAGCAGTTCTTC. This encodes CASGFLPAGAANEQFF.

V and J are TRBV4-1 and TRBJ1-1, with D possibly being TRBD1 (5 bases). The ends were cut back, 1 base at V and 6 bases at J, with 12 bases in the middle. From germline, CDR1 is MGHRA and CDR2 YSYEKL. The CDR3 length is 14 residues. CDR3 region: CASSQVGAGSEAFF. The CDR3 coding sequence is TGCGCCAGCAGCCAAGTTGGGGCGGGGTCTGAAGCTTTCTTT.

The V and J genes are TRBV5-8 and TRBJ1-1; D is undetermined. The length of the CDR3 is 13 residues. V gave up 0 bases and J gave up 1 base, with 4 bases separating them. Germline V lookup: CDR1 SGHTS, CDR2 YDEGEE. In nucleotides, the CDR3 is TGTGCCAGCAGCTTGGGTAGGAACACTGAAGCTTTCTTT. It codes for CASSLGRNTEAFF.

J is TRBJ2-7 and V is TRBV7-8, with D perhaps matching TRBD1 (7 bases). Germline CDR1 is SGHVS and CDR2 is FQNEAQ. V lost 3 bases to trimming and J lost 1 base, with 19 bases between them. The CDR3 totals 17 residues. The CDR3 loop reads CASSFSRAGTASYEQYF. The CDR3 DNA sequence: TGTGCCAGCAGCTTCTCCAGGGCGGGGACAGCGTCCTACGAGCAGTACTTC.

This chain connects TRBV5-1 to TRBJ1-6; D may be TRBD1 (5 bases). This CDR3 region has 15 residues. Per the germline V gene, CDR1 is SGHRS and CDR2 is YFSETQ. V shed 4 bases and J shed 8 bases, with 16 bases lying between them. The CDR3 loop is CASSRGGTSDSPLHF. The CDR3 DNA is TGCGCCAGCAGCCGAGGTGGGACTTCAGATTCACCCCTCCACTTT. The whole variable domain, remainder taken from reference TRBV5-1 and TRBJ1-6, is KAGVTQTPRYLIKTRGQQVTLSCSPISGHRSVSWYQQTPGQGLQFLFEYFSETQRNKGNFPGRFSGRQFSNSRSEMNVSTLELGDSALYLCASSRGGTSDSPLHFGNGTRLTVT.

The chain joins TRBV30 to TRBJ1-1; 7 positions agree with TRBD1. The junction had 4 bases not matched to a gene; V was cut back by 2 bases and J by 4 bases. This CDR3 comprises 13 residues. Germline V lookup: CDR1 GTSNPN, CDR2 SVGIG (reference sequence). The CDR3 sequence: CAWSTTGSTEAFF. Here the CDR3 DNA reads TGTGCCTGGAGTACGACAGGGAGCACTGAAGCTTTCTTT.

V and J are TRBV2 and TRBJ2-7; D is undetermined. Trimming cost V 8 bases and J 0 bases, with 8 bases left between them. Germline CDR1 SNHLY, CDR2 FYNNEI. The CDR3 spans 12 residues. In nucleotides, the CDR3 is TGTGCCAGCTCCTCGAGCTCCTACGAGCAGTACTTC. Amino acid sequence: CASSSSSYEQYF.

V is TRBV7-2 and J is TRBJ1-1; tentatively, D is TRBD1 (5 bases). The V gene lost 5 bases and the J gene lost 7 bases, with 17 bases spanning the gap. Germline CDR1 reads SGHTA; CDR2 reads FQGNSA. This CDR3 has 14 residues. CDR3 bases: TGTGCCAGCAGCCCAGGGCTATCCCATAGTGAAGCTTTCTTT. Translation gives CASSPGLSHSEAFF.

This chain joins TRBV28 and TRBJ2-7; 9 nucleotides match TRBD1. This CDR3 comprises 14 residues. Germline CDR1 is MDHEN and CDR2 is SYDVKM. Losses at the gene ends were 4 bases for V and 3 bases for J; bases not matched to a gene: 4. CDR3 sequence: CASSSPGQGYEQYF. CDR3 nucleotide sequence: TGTGCCAGCAGTTCACCGGGACAGGGCTACGAGCAGTACTTC.

The chain is built from TRBV5-4 and TRBJ2-5; D remains ambiguous. Looked up from germline, CDR1 is SGHNT and CDR2 is YYREEE (reference sequence). This CDR3 spans 13 amino acids. V gave up 4 bases and J gave up 5 bases, with 12 bases separating them. CDR3 region: CASSPRYGETQYF. The CDR3 bases are TGTGCCAGCAGCCCTAGATACGGGGAGACCCAGTACTTC. The full variable domain, its missing parts supplied by reference TRBV5-4 and TRBJ2-5, is ETGVTQSPTHLIKTRGQQVTLRCSSQSGHNTVSWYQQALGQGPQFIFQYYREEENGRGNFPPRFSGLQFPNYSSELNVNALELDDSALYLCASSPRYGETQYFGPGTRLLVL.

The rearrangement links TRBV9 to TRBJ2-3; a weak D match, TRBD2 (6 bases). V dropped 7 bases and J dropped 3 bases, with 15 bases sitting between them. Germline V lookup: CDR1 SGDLS, CDR2 YYNGEE. This CDR3 has 14 amino acids. Written as DNA, the CDR3 is TGTGCCAGCGGCCGCGGGGATAAGACAGATACGCAGTATTTT. Translated: CASGRGDKTDTQYF.

The chain uses TRBV7-2 and TRBJ2-1; 7 nucleotides agree with TRBD1. The CDR3 runs to 12 residues. Looked up from germline, CDR1 is SGHTA and CDR2 is FQGNSA. The V and J ends lost 5 bases and 7 bases, in that order; junction bases with no gene match: 2. In DNA form, the CDR3 reads TGTGCCAGCAGCAGACAGGGAAATGAGCAGTTCTTC. Its protein is CASSRQGNEQFF. Combining the CDR3 with reference TRBV7-2 and TRBJ2-1 gives the whole variable domain GAGVSQSPSNKVTEKGKDVELRCDPISGHTALYWYRQSLGQGLEFLIYFQGNSAPDKSGLPSDRFSAERTGGSVSTLTIQRTQQEDSAVYLCASSRQGNEQFFGPGTRLTVL.

This chain joins TRBV19 and TRBJ1-6; tentative D call: TRBD1 (5 bases). Germline V lookup: CDR1 LNHDA, CDR2 SQIVND (reference sequence). Trimming stripped 3 bases from V and 9 bases from J, with 15 bases between. The CDR3 is 15 residues long. The CDR3 region is CASSIDTGLTSPLHF. The CDR3 DNA reads as TGTGCCAGTAGTATCGATACAGGCCTGACTTCACCCCTCCACTTT.